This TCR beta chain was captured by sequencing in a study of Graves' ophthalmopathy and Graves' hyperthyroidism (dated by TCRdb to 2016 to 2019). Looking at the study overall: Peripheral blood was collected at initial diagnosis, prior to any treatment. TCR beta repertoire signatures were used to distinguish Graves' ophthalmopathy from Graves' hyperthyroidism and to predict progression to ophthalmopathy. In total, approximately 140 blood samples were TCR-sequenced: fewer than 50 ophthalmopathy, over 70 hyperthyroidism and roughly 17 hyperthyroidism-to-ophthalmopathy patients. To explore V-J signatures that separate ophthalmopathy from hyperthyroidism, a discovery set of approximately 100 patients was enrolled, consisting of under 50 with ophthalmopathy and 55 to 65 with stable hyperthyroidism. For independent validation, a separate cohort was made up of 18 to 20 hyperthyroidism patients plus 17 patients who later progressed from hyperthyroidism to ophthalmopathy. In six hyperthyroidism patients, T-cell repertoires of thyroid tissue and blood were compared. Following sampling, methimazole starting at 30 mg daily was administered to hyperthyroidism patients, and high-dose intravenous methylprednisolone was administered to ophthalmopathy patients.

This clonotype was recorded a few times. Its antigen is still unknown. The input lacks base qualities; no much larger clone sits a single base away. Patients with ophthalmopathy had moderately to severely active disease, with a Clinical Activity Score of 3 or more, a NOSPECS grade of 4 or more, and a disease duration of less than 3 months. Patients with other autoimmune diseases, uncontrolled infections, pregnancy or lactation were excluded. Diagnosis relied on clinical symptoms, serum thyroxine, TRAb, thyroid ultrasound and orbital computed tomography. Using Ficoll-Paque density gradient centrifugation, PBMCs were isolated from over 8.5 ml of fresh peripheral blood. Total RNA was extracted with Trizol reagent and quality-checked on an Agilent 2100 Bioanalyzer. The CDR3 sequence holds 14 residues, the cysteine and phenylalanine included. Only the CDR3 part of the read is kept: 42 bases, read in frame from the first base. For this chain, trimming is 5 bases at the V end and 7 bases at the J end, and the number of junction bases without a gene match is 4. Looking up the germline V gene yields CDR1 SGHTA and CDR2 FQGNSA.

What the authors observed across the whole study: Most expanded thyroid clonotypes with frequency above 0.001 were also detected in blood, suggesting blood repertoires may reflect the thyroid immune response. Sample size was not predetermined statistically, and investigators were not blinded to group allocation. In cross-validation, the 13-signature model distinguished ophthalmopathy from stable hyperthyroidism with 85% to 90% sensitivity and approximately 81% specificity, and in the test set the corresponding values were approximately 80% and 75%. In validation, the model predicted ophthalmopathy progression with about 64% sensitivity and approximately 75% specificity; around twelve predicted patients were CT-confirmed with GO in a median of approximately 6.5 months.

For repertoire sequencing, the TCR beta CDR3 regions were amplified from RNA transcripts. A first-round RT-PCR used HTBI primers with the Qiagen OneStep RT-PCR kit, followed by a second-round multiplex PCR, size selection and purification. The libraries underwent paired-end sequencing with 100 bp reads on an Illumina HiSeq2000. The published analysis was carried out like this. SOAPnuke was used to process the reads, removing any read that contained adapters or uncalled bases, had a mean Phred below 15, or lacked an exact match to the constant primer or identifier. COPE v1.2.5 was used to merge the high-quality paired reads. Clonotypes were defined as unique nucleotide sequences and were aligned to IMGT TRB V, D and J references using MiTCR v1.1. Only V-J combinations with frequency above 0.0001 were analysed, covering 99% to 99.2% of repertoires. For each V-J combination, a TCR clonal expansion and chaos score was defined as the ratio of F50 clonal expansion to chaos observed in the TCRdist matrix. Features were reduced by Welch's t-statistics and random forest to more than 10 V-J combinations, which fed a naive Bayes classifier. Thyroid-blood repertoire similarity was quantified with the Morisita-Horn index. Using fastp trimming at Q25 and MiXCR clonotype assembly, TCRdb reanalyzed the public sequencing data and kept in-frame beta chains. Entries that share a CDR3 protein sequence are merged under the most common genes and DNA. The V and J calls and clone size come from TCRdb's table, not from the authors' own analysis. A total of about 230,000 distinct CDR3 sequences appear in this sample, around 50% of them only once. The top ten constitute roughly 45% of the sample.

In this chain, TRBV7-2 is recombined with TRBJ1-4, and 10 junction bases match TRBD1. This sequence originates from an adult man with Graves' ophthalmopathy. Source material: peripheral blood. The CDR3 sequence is CASSTDRGSEKLFF. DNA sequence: TGTGCCAGCAGCACGGACAGGGGGAGTGAAAAACTGTTTTTT.